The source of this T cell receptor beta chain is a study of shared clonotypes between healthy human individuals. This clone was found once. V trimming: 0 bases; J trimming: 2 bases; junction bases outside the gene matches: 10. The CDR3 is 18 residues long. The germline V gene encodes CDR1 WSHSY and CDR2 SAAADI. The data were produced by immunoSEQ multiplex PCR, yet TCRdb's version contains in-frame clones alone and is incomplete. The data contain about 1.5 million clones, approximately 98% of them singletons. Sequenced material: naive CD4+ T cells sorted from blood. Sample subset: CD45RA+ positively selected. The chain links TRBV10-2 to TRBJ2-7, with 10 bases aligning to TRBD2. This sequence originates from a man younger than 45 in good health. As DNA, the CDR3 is TGCGCCAGCAGTGAGTCTTTACCGGGACTAGCGACCACCTACGAGCAGTACTTC. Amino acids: CASSESLPGLATTYEQYF.